This is a list of T cell receptor beta chains from one sample in a study of response to subunit inactivated influenza vaccine. TCRdb itself ran the RT-PCR reads through MiXCR, one entry per CDR3 protein. The profile covers about 180,000 distinct CDR3 sequences, with approximately 11% appearing a single time and 35% to 40% taken by the ten largest. The sequencing used CD8+ T cells sorted from PBMCs, collected less than 30 months after vaccination. These receptors were collected from a man aged 45 to 70 who received an inactivated influenza vaccine. CDR3s include the opening cysteine and the closing phenylalanine or tryptophan. A D gene is named only where the DNA matches it firmly. The size of a clone is reported for some rows only, either as once, few or many, or as a class for expanded clones.

size: many; J: TRBJ2-5; D: .; V: TRBV29-1; DNA: TGCAGCGATCTAGAGCGGAGTACTCAAGAGACCCAGTACTTC; CDR3: CSDLERSTQETQYF
size: few; J: TRBJ2-5; D: .; V: TRBV29-1; DNA: TGCAGCGTGGATTTCTGGACAGAGCAAGAGACCCAGTACTTC; CDR3: CSVDFWTEQETQYF
size: .; J: TRBJ1-4; D: .; V: TRBV21-1; DNA: TGTGCCAGCAGCAAAGTCGAGAAAAAGAATGAAAAACTGTTTTTT; CDR3: CASSKVEKKNEKLFF
size: few; J: TRBJ2-1; D: TRBD2; V: TRBV4-3; DNA: TGCGCCAGCAGCTACGAGCGGGACGGCTACAATGAGCAGTTCTTC; CDR3: CASSYERDGYNEQFF
size: few; J: TRBJ2-1; D: .; V: TRBV2; DNA: TGTGCCGTCGGCCCCGAGCAGTTCTTC; CDR3: CAVGPEQFF
size: few; J: TRBJ2-5; D: TRBD2; V: TRBV27; DNA: TGTGCCAGCAGGGGACTAGCGGGAGTTGAGACCCAGTACTTC; CDR3: CASRGLAGVETQYF
size: many; J: TRBJ2-3; D: TRBD2; V: TRBV27; DNA: TGTGCCAGCAGTTTATATGGACTAGCGGGGGGGACAGATACGCAGTATTTT; CDR3: CASSLYGLAGGTDTQYF
size: .; J: TRBJ2-2; D: .; V: TRBV3-1; DNA: TGTGCCAGCAGCAACGAACTATGGACAGCTACGAACACCGGGGAGCTGTTTTTT; CDR3: CASSNELWTATNTGELFF
size: .; J: TRBJ2-1; D: TRBD2; V: TRBV27; DNA: TGTGCCAGCAGCCCGGGACTAGGGCCTAACAATGAGCAGTTCTTC; CDR3: CASSPGLGPNNEQFF
size: few; J: TRBJ2-7; D: .; V: TRBV7-9; DNA: TGTGCCAGCAGCTTAGGTATCAGCGAGCAGTACTTC; CDR3: CASSLGISEQYF
size: few; J: TRBJ2-2; D: .; V: TRBV29-1; DNA: TGCAGCGCTCTCACCGGGGAGCTGTTTTTT; CDR3: CSALTGELFF
size: .; J: TRBJ2-1; D: TRBD2; V: TRBV27; DNA: TGTGCCAGCAGTTTAAAAGGCGGGGGGACCCCTGAGCAGTTCTTC; CDR3: CASSLKGGGTPEQFF
size: many; J: TRBJ2-3; D: .; V: TRBV29-1; DNA: TGCAGCCTGAGGTCGGGACTCAACACAGATACGCAGTATTTT; CDR3: CSLRSGLNTDTQYF
size: many; J: TRBJ2-5; D: .; V: TRBV20-1; DNA: TGCAGTGCTAGTCGAGGGGGAGGGGGCTCTTTGGAGACCCAGTACTTC; CDR3: CSASRGGGGSLETQYF
size: .; J: TRBJ1-5; D: .; V: TRBV29-1; DNA: TGCAGCGTTCGTACAGGGCCTAGCAATCAGCCCCAGCATTTT; CDR3: CSVRTGPSNQPQHF
size: .; J: TRBJ2-1; D: .; V: TRBV27; DNA: TGTGCCAGCAGTCCCTGGGCGGAAGAAGAGCAGTTCTTC; CDR3: CASSPWAEEEQFF
size: .; J: TRBJ2-1; D: .; V: TRBV14; DNA: TGTGCCAGCAGCCGTACCGGGACAAGGACGCCATACAATGAGCAGTTCTTC; CDR3: CASSRTGTRTPYNEQFF
size: many; J: TRBJ2-4; D: .; V: TRBV20-1; DNA: TGCAGTGCTGATGACCCGGCCGAGGGTAAAAACATTCAGTACTTC; CDR3: CSADDPAEGKNIQYF
size: many; J: TRBJ2-1; D: TRBD2; V: TRBV6-5; DNA: TGTGCCAGCAGTTACTCCCCCCCTGAATCAGCGGGACCCTACAATGAGCAGTTCTTC; CDR3: CASSYSPPESAGPYNEQFF
size: .; J: TRBJ2-7; D: TRBD2; V: TRBV24-1; DNA: TGTGCCACCAGTGATTCGACTAGCGGGAGGGAATACGAGCAGTACTTC; CDR3: CATSDSTSGREYEQYF
size: .; J: TRBJ1-1; D: TRBD1; V: TRBV5-6; DNA: TGTGCCAGCAGCTGGGGGACAGGGAACACTGAAGCTTTCTTT; CDR3: CASSWGTGNTEAFF
size: many; J: TRBJ2-7; D: TRBD2; V: TRBV7-6; DNA: TGTGCCAGCAGCCTTAGATCTGTATTCACAGCGGGATACTACGAGCAGTACTTC; CDR3: CASSLRSVFTAGYYEQYF